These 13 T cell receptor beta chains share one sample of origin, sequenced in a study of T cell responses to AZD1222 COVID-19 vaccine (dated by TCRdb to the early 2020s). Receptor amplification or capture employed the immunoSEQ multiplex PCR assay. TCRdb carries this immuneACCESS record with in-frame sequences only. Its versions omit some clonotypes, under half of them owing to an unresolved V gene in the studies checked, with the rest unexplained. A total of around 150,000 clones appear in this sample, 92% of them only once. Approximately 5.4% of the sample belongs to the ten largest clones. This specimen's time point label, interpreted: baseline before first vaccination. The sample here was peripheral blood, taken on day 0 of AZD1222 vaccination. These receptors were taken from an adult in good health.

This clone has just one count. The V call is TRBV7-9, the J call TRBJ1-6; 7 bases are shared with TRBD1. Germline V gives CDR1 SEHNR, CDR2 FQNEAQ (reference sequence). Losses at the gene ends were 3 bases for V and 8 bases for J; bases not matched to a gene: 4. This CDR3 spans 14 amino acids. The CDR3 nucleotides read TGTGCCAGCAGCTTTGGGCAGGGGGATTCACCCCTCCACTTT. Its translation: CASSFGQGDSPLHF. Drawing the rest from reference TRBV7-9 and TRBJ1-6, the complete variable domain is DTGVSQNPRHKITKRGQNVTFRCDPISEHNRLYWYRQTLGQGPEFLTYFQNEAQLEKSRLLSDRFSAERPKGSFSTLEIQRTEQGDSAMYLCASSFGQGDSPLHFGNGTRLTVT.

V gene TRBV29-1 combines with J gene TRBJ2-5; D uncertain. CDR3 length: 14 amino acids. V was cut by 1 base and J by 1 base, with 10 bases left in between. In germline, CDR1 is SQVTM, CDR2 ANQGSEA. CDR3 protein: CSVEGRQSQETQYF. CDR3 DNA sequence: TGCAGCGTTGAAGGTCGGCAGTCCCAAGAGACCCAGTACTTC.

The CDR3 nucleotides read TGTGCCAGCAGTTACTCCGTAGGCAGTGGCTACACCTTC. Its translation: CASSYSVGSGYTF. The chain is built from TRBV6-5 and TRBJ1-2; D unresolved. Between the trimmed V and J ends, which lost 0 bases and 7 bases, there was a span of 9 bases. The CDR3 extends over 13 amino acids. In germline, CDR1 is MNHEY, CDR2 SVGAGI.

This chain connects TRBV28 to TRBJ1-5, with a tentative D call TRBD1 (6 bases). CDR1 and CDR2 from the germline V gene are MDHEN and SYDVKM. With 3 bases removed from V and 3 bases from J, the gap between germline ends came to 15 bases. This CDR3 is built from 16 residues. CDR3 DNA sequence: TGTGCCAGCAGTTTGGGTGGACAGTTAATCAATCAGCCCCAGCATTTT. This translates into CASSLGGQLINQPQHF.

The CDR3 DNA sequence: TGTGCCAGCAGTTACAGGGAGAACACTGAAGCTTTCTTT. The encoded protein is CASSYRENTEAFF. The chain employs TRBV28 and TRBJ1-1, with D tentatively TRBD1 (6 bases). The V gene lost 4 bases and the J gene lost 1 base, with 7 bases spanning the gap. Germline V gene data show CDR1 as MDHEN and CDR2 as SYDVKM. CDR3 length equals 13 residues.

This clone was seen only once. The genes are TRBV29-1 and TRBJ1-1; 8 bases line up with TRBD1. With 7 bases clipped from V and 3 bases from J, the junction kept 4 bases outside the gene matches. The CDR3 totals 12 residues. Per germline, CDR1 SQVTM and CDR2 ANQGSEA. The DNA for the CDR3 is TGCAGCGCGACAGGGGTTGACACTGAAGCTTTCTTT. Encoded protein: CSATGVDTEAFF. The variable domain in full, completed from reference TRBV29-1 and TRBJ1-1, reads SAVISQKPSRDICQRGTSLTIQCQVDSQVTMMFWYRQQPGQSLTLIATANQGSEATYESGFVIDKFPISRPNLTFSTLTVSNMSPEDSSIYLCSATGVDTEAFFGQGTRLTVV.

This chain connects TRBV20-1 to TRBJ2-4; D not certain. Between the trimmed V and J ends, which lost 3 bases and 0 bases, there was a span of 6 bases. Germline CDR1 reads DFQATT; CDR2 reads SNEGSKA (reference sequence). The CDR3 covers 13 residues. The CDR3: CSASHLAKNIQYF. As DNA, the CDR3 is TGCAGTGCTAGTCATCTAGCCAAAAACATTCAGTACTTC.

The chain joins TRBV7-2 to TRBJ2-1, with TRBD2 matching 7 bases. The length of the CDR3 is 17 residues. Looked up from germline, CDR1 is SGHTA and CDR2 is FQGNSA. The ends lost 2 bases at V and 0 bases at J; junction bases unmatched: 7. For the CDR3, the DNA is TGTGCCAGCAGCTTATTTCTGGGGGGGAGCTCCTACAATGAGCAGTTCTTC. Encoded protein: CASSLFLGGSSYNEQFF.

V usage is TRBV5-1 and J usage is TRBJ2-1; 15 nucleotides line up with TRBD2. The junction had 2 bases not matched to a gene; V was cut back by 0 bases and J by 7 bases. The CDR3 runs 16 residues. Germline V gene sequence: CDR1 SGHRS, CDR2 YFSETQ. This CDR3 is CASSLDGTSGGNEQFF. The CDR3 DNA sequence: TGCGCCAGCAGCTTGGATGGGACTAGCGGGGGGAATGAGCAGTTCTTC.

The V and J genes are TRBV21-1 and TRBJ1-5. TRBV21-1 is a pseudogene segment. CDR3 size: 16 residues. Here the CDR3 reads CASSKAGTTFNQPQHF. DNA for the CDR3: TGTGCCAGCAGCAAAGCCGGGACGACCTTCAATCAGCCCCAGCATTTT.

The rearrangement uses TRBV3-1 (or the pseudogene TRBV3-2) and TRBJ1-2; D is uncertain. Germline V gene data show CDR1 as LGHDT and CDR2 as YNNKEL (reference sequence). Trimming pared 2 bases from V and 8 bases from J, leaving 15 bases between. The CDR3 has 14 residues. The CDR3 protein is CASSQSFGSDGYTF. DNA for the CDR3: TGTGCCAGCAGCCAATCGTTCGGGTCTGACGGCTACACCTTC.

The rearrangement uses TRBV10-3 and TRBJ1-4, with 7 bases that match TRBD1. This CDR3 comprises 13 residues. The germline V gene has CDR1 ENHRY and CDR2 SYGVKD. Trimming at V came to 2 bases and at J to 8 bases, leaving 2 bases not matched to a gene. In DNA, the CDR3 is TGTGCCATCAGTGAGACAGGGGACGAAAAACTGTTTTTT. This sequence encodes CAISETGDEKLFF.

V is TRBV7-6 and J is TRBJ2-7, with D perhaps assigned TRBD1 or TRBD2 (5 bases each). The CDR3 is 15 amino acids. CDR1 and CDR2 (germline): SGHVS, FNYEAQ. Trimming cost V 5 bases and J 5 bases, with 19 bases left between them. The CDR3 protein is CASSPRGGAGNEQYF. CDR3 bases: TGTGCCAGCAGCCCGAGGGGTGGAGCAGGTAACGAGCAGTACTTC.